The clone carrying this T cell receptor beta chain was counted once. Its antigen is unidentified. The data belong to a study of siplizumab effects on memory and regulatory T cells. Whole-study results and caveats: The naive T cell population seemed more diverse than memory cells and seemed a major contributor to the alloresponse. Solely a minor proportion of alloreactive clones could be assigned to unstimulated subsets.

Data came from immunoSEQ multiplex PCR; TCRdb stores just in-frame clones and leaves some out. The sample shows some 100,000 clones, 93% of them seen only once. This TCR was sampled from a human donor in good health. Sequences were obtained from non-Treg CD4+ T cells sorted from blood.

CDR3 residues: CASSLNSYEQYF. For the CDR3, the DNA is TGTGCCAGCAGCTTGAACTCCTACGAGCAGTACTTC. J is TRBJ2-5 and V is TRBV11-3; the D is unclear. The DNA end is a closer match to TRBJ2-7, so the J assignment may be wrong. Germline V CDR1 and CDR2: SGHNT, YENEEA. CDR3 length: 12 amino acids.